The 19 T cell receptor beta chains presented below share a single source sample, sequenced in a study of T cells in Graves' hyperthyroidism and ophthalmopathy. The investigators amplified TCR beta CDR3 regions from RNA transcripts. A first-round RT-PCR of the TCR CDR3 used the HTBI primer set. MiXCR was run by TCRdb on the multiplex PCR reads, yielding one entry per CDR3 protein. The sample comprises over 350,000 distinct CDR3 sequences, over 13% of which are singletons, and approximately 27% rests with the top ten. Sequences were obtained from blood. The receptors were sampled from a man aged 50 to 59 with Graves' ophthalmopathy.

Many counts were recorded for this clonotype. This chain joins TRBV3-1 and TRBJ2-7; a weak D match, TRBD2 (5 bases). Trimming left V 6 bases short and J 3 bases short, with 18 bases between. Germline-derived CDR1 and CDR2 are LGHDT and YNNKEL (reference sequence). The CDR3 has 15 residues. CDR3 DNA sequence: TGTGCCAGCAGATACAAATCCGTCGGGAACTACGAGCAGTACTTC. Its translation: CASRYKSVGNYEQYF.

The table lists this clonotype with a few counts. The CDR3 reads CSAQGGDYGYTF. The CDR3 bases are TGCAGTGCTCAAGGGGGGGACTATGGCTACACCTTC. The chain joins TRBV20-1 to TRBJ1-2; D is possibly TRBD1 (6 bases). CDR1 and CDR2 from the germline V gene are DFQATT and SNEGSKA (reference sequence). V lost 5 bases, J lost 3 bases, and 10 bases lay in between. The CDR3 has 12 amino acids.

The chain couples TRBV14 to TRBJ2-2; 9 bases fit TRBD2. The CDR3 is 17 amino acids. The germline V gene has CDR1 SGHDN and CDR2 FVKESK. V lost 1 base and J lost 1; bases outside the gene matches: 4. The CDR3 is CASSQVLAGLNTGELFF. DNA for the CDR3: TGTGCCAGCAGCCAAGTACTAGCGGGCTTGAACACCGGGGAGCTGTTTTTT.

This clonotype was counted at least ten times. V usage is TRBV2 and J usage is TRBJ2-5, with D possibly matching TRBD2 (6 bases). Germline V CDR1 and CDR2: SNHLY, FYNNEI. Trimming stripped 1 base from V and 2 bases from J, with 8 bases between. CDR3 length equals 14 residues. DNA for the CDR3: TGTGCCAGCAGTGAAGTAGGAGGGCAAGAGACCCAGTACTTC. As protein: CASSEVGGQETQYF. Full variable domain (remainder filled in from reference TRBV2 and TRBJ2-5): EPEVTQTPSHQVTQMGQEVILRCVPISNHLYFYWYRQILGQKVEFLVSFYNNEISEKSEIFDDQFSVERPDGSNFTLKIRSTKLEDSAMYFCASSEVGGQETQYFGPGTRLLVL.

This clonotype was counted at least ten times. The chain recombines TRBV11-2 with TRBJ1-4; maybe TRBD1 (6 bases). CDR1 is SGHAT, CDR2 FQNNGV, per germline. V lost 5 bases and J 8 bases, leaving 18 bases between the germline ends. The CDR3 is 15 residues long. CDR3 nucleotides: TGTGCCAGCAGCCACCGACAGGCGGAGTTGGAAAAACTGTTTTTT. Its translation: CASSHRQAELEKLFF. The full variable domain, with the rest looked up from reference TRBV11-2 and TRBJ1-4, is EAGVAQSPRYKIIEKRQSVAFWCNPISGHATLYWYQQILGQGPKLLIQFQNNGVVDDSQLPKDRFSAERLKGVDSTLKIQPAKLEDSAVYLCASSHRQAELEKLFFGSGTQLSVL.

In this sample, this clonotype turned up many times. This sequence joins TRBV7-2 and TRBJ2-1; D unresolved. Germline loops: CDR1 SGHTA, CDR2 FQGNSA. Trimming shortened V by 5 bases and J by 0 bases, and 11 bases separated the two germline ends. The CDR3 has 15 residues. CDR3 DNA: TGTGCCAGCAGCGCAACCGGTGGCTCCTACAATGAGCAGTTCTTC. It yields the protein CASSATGGSYNEQFF.

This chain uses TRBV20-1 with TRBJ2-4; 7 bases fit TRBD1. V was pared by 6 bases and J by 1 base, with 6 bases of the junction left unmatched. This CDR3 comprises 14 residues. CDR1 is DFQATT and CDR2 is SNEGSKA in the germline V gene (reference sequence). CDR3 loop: CSAPDRAAKNIQYF. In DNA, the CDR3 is TGCAGTGCACCTGACAGGGCGGCCAAAAACATTCAGTACTTC.

The CDR3, as DNA: TGCAGTGCTAGAATAACCGGGACAGGGGGCGCCGAGCAGTACTTC. Its protein product is CSARITGTGGAEQYF. The rearrangement uses TRBV20-1 and TRBJ2-7; 12 positions agree with TRBD1. Germline V gene data show CDR1 as DFQATT and CDR2 as SNEGSKA (reference sequence). This CDR3 is built from 15 residues. With 2 bases clipped from V and 6 bases from J, the junction kept 8 bases outside the gene matches.

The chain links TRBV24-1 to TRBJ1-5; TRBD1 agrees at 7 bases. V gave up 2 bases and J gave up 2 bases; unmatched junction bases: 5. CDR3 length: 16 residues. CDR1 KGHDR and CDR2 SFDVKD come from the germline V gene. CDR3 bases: TGTGCCACCAGTGATTACAGGGGCTCGGGCAATCAGCCCCAGCATTTT. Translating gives CATSDYRGSGNQPQHF.

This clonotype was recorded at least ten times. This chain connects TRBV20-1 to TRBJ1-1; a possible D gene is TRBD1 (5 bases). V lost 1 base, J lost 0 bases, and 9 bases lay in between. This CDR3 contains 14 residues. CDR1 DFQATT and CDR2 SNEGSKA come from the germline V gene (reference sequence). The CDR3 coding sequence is TGCAGTGCTAGAGTGGGGGGACTGAACACTGAAGCTTTCTTT. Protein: CSARVGGLNTEAFF.

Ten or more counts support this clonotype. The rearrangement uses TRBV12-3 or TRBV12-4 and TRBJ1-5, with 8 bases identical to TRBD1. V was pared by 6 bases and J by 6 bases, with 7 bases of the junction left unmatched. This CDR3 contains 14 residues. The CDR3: CASSQGQGSQPQHF. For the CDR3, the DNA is TGTGCCAGCAGCCAAGGACAGGGAAGTCAGCCCCAGCATTTT.

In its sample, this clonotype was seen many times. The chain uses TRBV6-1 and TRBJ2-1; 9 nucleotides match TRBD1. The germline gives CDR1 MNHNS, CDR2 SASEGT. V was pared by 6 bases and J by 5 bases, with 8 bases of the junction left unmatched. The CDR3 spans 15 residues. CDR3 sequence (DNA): TGTGCCAGCAGCGGCGGGACAGGGCTCCACAATGAGCAGTTCTTC. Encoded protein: CASSGGTGLHNEQFF.

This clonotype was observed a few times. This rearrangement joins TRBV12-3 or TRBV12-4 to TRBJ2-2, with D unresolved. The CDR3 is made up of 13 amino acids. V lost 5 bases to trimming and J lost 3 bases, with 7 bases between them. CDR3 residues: CASSPAYTGELFF. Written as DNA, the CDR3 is TGTGCCAGCAGTCCTGCCTACACCGGGGAGCTGTTTTTT.

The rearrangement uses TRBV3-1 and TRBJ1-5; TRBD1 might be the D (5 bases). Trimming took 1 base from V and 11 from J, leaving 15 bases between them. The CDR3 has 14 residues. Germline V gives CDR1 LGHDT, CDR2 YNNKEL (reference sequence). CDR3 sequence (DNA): TGTGCCAGCAGCCAAGGCTGGGGCGCCCCGGCCCAGCATTTT. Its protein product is CASSQGWGAPAQHF.

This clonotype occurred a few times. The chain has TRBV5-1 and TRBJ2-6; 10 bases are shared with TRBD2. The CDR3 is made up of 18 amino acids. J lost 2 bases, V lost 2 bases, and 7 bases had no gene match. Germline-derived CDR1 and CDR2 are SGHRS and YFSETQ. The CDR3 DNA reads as TGCGCCAGCAGCTTCCCTAGCGGGAGAATGGCTGGGGCCAACGTCCTGACTTTC. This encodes CASSFPSGRMAGANVLTF.

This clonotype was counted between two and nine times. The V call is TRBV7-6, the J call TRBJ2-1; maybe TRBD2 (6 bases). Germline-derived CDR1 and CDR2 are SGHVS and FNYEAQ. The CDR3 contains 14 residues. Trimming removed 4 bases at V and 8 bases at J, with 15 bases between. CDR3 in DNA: TGTGCCAGCAGCTCCCCCCGGGGGAGCGATGAGCAGTTCTTC. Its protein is CASSSPRGSDEQFF.

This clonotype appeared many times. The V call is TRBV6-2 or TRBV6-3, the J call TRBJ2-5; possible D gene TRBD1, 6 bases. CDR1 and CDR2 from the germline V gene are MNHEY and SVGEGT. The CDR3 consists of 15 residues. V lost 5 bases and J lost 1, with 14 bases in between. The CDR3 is CASSARQDPQETQYF. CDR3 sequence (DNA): TGTGCCAGCAGTGCGCGACAGGACCCCCAAGAGACCCAGTACTTC.

The CDR3 nucleotides read TGTGCCAGCAGCTTTCAGGTCTACTATGGCTACACCTTC. Its protein product is CASSFQVYYGYTF. V usage is TRBV12-3 or TRBV12-4 and J usage is TRBJ1-2; no clear D. The CDR3 covers 13 residues. V dropped 6 bases and J dropped 3 bases, with 11 bases sitting between them.

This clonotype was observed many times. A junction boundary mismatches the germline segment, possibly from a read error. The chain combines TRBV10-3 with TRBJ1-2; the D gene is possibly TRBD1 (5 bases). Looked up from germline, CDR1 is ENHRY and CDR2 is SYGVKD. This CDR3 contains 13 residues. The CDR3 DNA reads TGTGCCATCAGTGATCAGGGTAACTATGGCCACACCTTC. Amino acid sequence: CAISDQGNYGHTF.